This entry lists 14 T cell receptor beta chains sequenced from one sample in a study of shared clonotypes between healthy human individuals (dated by TCRdb to the early 2020s). Library preparation was by the immunoSEQ multiplex PCR assay. In its TCRdb copy, this immuneACCESS table keeps in-frame sequences only and misses some clones. Where compared with another copy, unresolved V genes explain less than half of these, and the others have no known cause. Across this sample there are 1 million to 1.2 million clones, with 60% to 85% seen only once. The ten largest clones take up 0.89% of the sample. The material sequenced was memory CD4+ T cells from PBMCs. The sample's cell subset or site label, in plain terms: CD45RA-negative fraction. The origin of the receptors is a man in his late teens or twenties in good health. Some clones in this sample may be carry-over from other donors' samples.

CDR3 DNA sequence: TGTGCCCGGGGGGGACCGAACTTAGATACGAACCATCAGCCCCAGCATTTT. This codes for CARGGPNLDTNHQPQHF. This chain joins TRBV30 and TRBJ1-5, with a possible D match to TRBD1 (5 bases). The germline V gene encodes CDR1 GTSNPN and CDR2 SVGIG (reference sequence). Deletions cut 8 bases from V and 5 bases from J, with 28 bases between. This CDR3 contains 17 residues.

The rearrangement joins TRBV6-5 to TRBJ2-1; TRBD2 agrees at 7 bases. After removal of 4 bases from V and 0 bases from J, the junction contained 3 bases not matched to a gene. The CDR3 is 15 residues long. Per the germline V gene, CDR1 is MNHEY and CDR2 is SVGAGI. CDR3 protein: CASSSSGVSYNEQFF. CDR3 sequence (DNA): TGTGCCAGCAGTTCCAGCGGGGTCTCCTACAATGAGCAGTTCTTC.

This clone has just a few counts. This chain uses TRBV15 with TRBJ2-5; D remains unclear. Germline values: CDR1 LNHNV, CDR2 YYDKDF (reference sequence). This CDR3 has 14 residues. The ends were cut back, 0 bases at V and 3 bases at J, with 8 bases in the middle. The CDR3 DNA reads TGTGCCACCAGCAGAGATACAGTAGAAGAGACCCAGTACTTC. Translation gives CATSRDTVEETQYF.

The chain has TRBV5-1 and TRBJ2-7; perhaps D is TRBD1 or TRBD2 (5 bases each). The CDR3 covers 15 residues. Trimming took 0 bases from V and 3 from J, leaving 13 bases between them. The germline CDR1 and CDR2 sequences are SGHRS and YFSETQ. CDR3 protein: CASSLGQGDLYEQYF. CDR3 sequence (DNA): TGCGCCAGCAGCTTGGGGCAGGGAGACCTCTACGAGCAGTACTTC.

This clone was detected a few times. The gene calls are TRBV10-3 and TRBJ1-5; 7 bases are shared with TRBD1. Germline V CDR1 and CDR2: ENHRY, SYGVKD. V dropped 0 bases and J dropped 5; count of bases not matched to a gene: 4. The CDR3 is 15 amino acids. CDR3 DNA sequence: TGTGCCATCAGTGAGTCGGACAGGTGGGATCAGCCCCAGCATTTT. It specifies CAISESDRWDQPQHF.

V usage is TRBV29-1 and J usage is TRBJ1-4, with TRBD1 matching 7 bases. Germline lookup yields CDR1 SQVTM and CDR2 ANQGSEA. The CDR3 has 12 amino acids. The V and J ends lost 3 bases and 11 bases, in that order; junction bases with no gene match: 6. CDR3 DNA: TGCAGCGTTGAGACAGGGTGGAATAAACTGTTTTTT. It is translated as CSVETGWNKLFF.

A remark on this clone: Other nucleotide sequences from this sample produce the same CDR3. The chain recombines TRBV7-9 with TRBJ1-1, with 7 positions matching TRBD1. The CDR3 is made up of 13 amino acids. V dropped 4 bases and J dropped 3; count of bases not matched to a gene: 2. Germline V gene sequence: CDR1 SEHNR, CDR2 FQNEAQ (reference sequence). Here the CDR3 reads CASSWTGDTEAFF. CDR3 DNA: TGTGCCAGCAGCTGGACAGGTGACACTGAAGCTTTCTTT. The variable domain in full, with the rest retrieved from reference TRBV7-9 and TRBJ1-1, is DTGVSQNPRHKITKRGQNVTFRCDPISEHNRLYWYRQTLGQGPEFLTYFQNEAQLEKSRLLSDRFSAERPKGSFSTLEIQRTEQGDSAMYLCASSWTGDTEAFFGQGTRLTVV.

The chain is built from TRBV29-1 and TRBJ1-1; D uncertain. In germline, CDR1 is SQVTM, CDR2 ANQGSEA. Trimming took 4 bases from V and 1 from J, leaving 13 bases between them. This CDR3 comprises 14 residues. In nucleotides, the CDR3 is TGCAGCGTTGGGAGCGCACACCCGAACACTGAAGCTTTCTTT. This sequence encodes CSVGSAHPNTEAFF.

J is TRBJ1-3 and V is TRBV7-2; no definite D call. Germline V lookup: CDR1 SGHTA, CDR2 FQGNSA. The CDR3 has 14 residues. Trimming stripped 1 base from V and 4 bases from J, with 8 bases between. The CDR3 protein is CASSLGAEGNTIYF. Written as DNA, the CDR3 is TGTGCCAGCAGCTTAGGGGCAGAAGGAAACACCATATATTTT.

The chain employs TRBV5-1 and TRBJ2-7, with D maybe TRBD2 (6 bases). Between the trimmed V and J ends, which lost 0 bases and 0 bases, there was a span of 10 bases. Germline V gene sequence: CDR1 SGHRS, CDR2 YFSETQ. The CDR3 has 15 amino acids. CDR3 protein: CASSLGDLLSYEQYF. The CDR3 nucleotides are TGCGCCAGCAGCTTGGGGGACTTACTCTCCTACGAGCAGTACTTC. The full variable domain, completed using reference TRBV5-1 and TRBJ2-7, is KAGVTQTPRYLIKTRGQQVTLSCSPISGHRSVSWYQQTPGQGLQFLFEYFSETQRNKGNFPGRFSGRQFSNSRSEMNVSTLELGDSALYLCASSLGDLLSYEQYFGPGTRLTVT.

The CDR3 DNA reads as TGTGCCAGCAGCTTTGGCGGGGATCGTGACTACGAGCAGTACTTC. Encoded protein: CASSFGGDRDYEQYF. The gene calls are TRBV11-3 and TRBJ2-7; TRBD2 might be the D (6 bases). Germline V CDR1 and CDR2: SGHNT, YENEEA. V was pared by 3 bases and J by 3 bases, with 15 bases between. This CDR3 comprises 15 residues.

V usage is TRBV7-1 and J usage is TRBJ1-3, with TRBD1 matching over 10 bases. Being an ORF, TRBV7-1 has a function that is uncertain. V gave up 5 bases and J gave up 2 bases; unmatched junction bases: 3. The CDR3 covers 15 residues. The DNA for the CDR3 is TGTGCCAGCAGCCCAGGGACAGGGGCTGGAAACACCATATATTTT. Its protein product is CASSPGTGAGNTIYF.

This clone was observed a few times. The CDR3 spells CASSPTPPSGANVLTF. For the CDR3, the DNA is TGCGCCAGCAGCCCCACCCCCCCTTCTGGGGCCAACGTCCTGACTTTC. This chain joins TRBV5-1 and TRBJ2-6; D ambiguous. Trimming removed 4 bases at V and 1 base at J, with 12 bases between. CDR3 length: 16 amino acids. From germline, CDR1 is SGHRS and CDR2 YFSETQ.

The chain uses TRBV4-3 and TRBJ1-3, with D unresolved. Per germline, CDR1 LGHNA and CDR2 YSLEER. The CDR3 length is 19 residues. Trimming shortened V by 0 bases and J by 2 bases, and 20 bases separated the two germline ends. The CDR3 loop is CASSQERRITARAGNTIYF. In DNA, the CDR3 is TGCGCCAGCAGCCAAGAGAGAAGGATAACAGCTCGAGCTGGAAACACCATATATTTT.